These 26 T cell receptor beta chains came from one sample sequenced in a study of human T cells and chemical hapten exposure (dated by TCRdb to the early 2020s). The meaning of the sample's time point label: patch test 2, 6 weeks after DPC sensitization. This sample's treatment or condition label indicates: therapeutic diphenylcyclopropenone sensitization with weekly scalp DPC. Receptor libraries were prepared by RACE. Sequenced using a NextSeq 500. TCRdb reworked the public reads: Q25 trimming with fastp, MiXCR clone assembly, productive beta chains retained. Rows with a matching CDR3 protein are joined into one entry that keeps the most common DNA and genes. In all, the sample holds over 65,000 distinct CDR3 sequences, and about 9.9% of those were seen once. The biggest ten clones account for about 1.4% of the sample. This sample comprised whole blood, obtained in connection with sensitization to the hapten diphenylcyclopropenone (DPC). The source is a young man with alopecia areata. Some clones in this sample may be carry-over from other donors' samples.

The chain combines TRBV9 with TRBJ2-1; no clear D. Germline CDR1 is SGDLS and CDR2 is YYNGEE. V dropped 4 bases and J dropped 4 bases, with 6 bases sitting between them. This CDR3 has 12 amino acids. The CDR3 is CASSPLYNEQFF. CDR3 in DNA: TGTGCCAGCAGCCCCCTATACAATGAGCAGTTCTTC.

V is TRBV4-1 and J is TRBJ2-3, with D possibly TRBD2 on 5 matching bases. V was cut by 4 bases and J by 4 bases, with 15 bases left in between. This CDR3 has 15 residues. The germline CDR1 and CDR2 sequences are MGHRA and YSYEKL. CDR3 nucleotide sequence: TGCGCCAGCAGCCCTAATCGGGGTCTTGCAGATACGCAGTATTTT. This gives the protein CASSPNRGLADTQYF.

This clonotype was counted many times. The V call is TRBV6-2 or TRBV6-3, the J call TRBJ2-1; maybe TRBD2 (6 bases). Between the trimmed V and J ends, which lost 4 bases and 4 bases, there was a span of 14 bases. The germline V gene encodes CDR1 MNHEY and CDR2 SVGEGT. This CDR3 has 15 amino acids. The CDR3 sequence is CASSFTSGYYNEQFF. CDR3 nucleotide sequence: TGTGCCAGCAGTTTTACCAGCGGGTATTACAATGAGCAGTTCTTC.

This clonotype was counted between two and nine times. The CDR3 sequence: CASSRPLGTAYQETQYF. Here the CDR3 DNA reads TGTGCCAGCAGCCGACCACTTGGGACAGCGTACCAAGAGACCCAGTACTTC. This chain connects TRBV3-1 to TRBJ2-5; 7 nucleotides align to TRBD1. The CDR3 consists of 17 residues. V shed 4 bases and J 0 bases; nucleotides not matched to a gene: 11. Per the germline V gene, CDR1 is LGHDT and CDR2 is YNNKEL (reference sequence).

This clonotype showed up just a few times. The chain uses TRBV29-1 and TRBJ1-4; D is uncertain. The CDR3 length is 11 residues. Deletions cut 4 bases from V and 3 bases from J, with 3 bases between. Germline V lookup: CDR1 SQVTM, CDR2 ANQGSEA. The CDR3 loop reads CSVVANEKLFF. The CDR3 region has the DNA TGCAGCGTTGTAGCTAATGAAAAACTGTTTTTT.

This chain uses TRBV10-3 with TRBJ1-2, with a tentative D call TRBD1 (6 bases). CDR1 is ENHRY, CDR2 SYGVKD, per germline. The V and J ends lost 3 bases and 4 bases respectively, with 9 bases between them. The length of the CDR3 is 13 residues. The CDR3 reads CAISDWGPYGYTF. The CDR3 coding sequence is TGTGCCATCAGTGATTGGGGGCCCTATGGCTACACCTTC.

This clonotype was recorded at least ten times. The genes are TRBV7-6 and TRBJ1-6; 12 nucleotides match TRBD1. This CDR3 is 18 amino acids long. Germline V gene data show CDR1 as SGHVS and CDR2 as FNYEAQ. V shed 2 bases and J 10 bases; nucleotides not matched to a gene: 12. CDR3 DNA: TGTGCCAGCAGCTTAAATGTCGGGACAGGGGGCTCAGGGTCACCCCTCCACTTT. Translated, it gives CASSLNVGTGGSGSPLHF.

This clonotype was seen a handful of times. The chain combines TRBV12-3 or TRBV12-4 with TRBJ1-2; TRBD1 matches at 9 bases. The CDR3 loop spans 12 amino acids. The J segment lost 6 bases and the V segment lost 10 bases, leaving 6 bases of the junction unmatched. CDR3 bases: TGTGCCATAGAGGGACAGGGAAATGGCTACACCTTC. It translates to CAIEGQGNGYTF.

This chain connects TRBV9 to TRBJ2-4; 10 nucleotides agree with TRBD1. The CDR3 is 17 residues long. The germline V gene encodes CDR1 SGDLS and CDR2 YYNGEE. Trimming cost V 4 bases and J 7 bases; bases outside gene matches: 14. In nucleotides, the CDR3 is TGTGCCAGCAGCACCCAACCGGGACAGGGGATGGATAACATTCAGTACTTC. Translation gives CASSTQPGQGMDNIQYF.

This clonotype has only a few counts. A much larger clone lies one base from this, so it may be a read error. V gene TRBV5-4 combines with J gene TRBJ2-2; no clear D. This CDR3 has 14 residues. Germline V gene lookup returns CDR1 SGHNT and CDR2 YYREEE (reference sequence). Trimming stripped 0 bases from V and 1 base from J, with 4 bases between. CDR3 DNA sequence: TGTGCCAGCAGCTTGGGACTGAACACCGGGGAGCTGTTTTTT. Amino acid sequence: CASSLGLNTGELFF.

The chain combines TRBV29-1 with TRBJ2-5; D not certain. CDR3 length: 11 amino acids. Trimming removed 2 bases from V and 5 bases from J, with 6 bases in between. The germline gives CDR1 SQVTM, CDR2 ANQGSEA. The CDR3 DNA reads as TGCAGCGTTGAACGCGCGGAGACCCAGTACTTC. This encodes CSVERAETQYF.

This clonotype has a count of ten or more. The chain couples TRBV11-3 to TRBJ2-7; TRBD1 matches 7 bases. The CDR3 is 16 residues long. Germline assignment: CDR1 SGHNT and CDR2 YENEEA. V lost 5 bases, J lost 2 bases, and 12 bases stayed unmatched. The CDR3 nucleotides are TGTGCCAGCAGCCCCACGACAGGGCCTAATACCTACGAGCAGTACTTC. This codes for CASSPTTGPNTYEQYF.

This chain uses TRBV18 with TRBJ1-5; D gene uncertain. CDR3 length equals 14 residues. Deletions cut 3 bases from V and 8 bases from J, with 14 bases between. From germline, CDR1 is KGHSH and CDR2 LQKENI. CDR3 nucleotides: TGTGCCAGCTCACCCCGCAGTGGGCTGGAGCCCCAGCATTTT. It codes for CASSPRSGLEPQHF.

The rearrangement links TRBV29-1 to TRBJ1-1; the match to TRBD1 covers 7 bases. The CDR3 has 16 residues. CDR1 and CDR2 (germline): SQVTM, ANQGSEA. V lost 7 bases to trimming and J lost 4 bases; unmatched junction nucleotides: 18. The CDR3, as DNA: TGCAGCGCAAAAGGGACAGCCTTAGCCGGCGGCACTGAAGCTTTCTTT. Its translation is CSAKGTALAGGTEAFF.

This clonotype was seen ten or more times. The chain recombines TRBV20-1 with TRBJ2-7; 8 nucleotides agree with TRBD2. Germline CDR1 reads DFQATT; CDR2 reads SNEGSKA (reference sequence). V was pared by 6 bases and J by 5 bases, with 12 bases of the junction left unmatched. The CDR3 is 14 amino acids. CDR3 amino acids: CSAVIAGFTHEQYF. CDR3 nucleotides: TGCAGTGCGGTTATAGCGGGGTTCACCCACGAGCAGTACTTC.

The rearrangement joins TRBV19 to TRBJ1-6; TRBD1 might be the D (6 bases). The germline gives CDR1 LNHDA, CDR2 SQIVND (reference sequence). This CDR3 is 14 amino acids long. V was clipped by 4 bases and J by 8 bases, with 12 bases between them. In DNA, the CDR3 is TGTGCCAGTAGTAACAGGGCTTCGGATTCACCCCTCCACTTT. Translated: CASSNRASDSPLHF.

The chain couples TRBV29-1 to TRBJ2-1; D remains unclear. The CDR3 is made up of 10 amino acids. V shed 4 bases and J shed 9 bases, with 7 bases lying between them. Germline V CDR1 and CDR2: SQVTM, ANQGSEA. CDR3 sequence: CSVAVSEQFF. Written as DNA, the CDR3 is TGCAGCGTTGCGGTCTCTGAGCAGTTCTTC.

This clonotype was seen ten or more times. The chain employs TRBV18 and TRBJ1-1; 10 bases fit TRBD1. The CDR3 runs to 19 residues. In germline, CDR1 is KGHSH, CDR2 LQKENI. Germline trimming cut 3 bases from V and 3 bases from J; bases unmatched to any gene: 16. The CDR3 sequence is CASSPRGPGQGRVHTEAFF. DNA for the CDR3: TGTGCCAGCTCACCTAGAGGACCGGGACAGGGGAGGGTGCACACTGAAGCTTTCTTT.

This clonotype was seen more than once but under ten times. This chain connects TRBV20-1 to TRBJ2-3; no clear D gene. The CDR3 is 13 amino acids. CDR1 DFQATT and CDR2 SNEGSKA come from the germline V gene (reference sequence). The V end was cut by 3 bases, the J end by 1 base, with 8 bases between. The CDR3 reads CSARVGRTDTQYF. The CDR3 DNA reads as TGCAGTGCTAGGGTCGGCCGCACAGATACGCAGTATTTT.

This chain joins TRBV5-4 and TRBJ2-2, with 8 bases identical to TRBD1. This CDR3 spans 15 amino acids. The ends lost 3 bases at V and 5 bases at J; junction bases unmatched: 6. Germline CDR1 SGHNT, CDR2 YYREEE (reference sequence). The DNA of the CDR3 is TGTGCCAGCAGCTGGACAGGGCCGGAGACCGGGGAGCTGTTTTTT. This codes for CASSWTGPETGELFF.

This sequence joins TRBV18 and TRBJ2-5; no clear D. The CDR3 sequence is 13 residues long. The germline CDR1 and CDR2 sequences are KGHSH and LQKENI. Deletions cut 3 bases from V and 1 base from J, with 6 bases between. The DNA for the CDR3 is TGTGCCAGCTCACCGAACCCCCAAGAGACCCAGTACTTC. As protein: CASSPNPQETQYF.

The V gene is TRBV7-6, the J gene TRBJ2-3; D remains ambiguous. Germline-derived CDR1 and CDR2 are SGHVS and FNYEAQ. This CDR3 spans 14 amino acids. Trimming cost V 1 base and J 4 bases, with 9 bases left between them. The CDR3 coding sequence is TGTGCCAGCAGCTTAGTTTCTTTCGCAGATACGCAGTATTTT. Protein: CASSLVSFADTQYF.

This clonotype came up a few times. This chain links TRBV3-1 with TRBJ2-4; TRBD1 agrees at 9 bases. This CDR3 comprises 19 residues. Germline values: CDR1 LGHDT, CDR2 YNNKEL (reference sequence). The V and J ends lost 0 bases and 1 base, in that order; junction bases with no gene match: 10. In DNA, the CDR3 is TGTGCCAGCAGCCAAGATCGGGCGACAGGGGGAAGGGCCAAAAACATTCAGTACTTC. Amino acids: CASSQDRATGGRAKNIQYF.

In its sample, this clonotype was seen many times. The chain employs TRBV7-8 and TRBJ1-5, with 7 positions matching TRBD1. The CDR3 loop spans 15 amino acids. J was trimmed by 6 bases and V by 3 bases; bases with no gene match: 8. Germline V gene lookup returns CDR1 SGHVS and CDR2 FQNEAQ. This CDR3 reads CASSFRQGLGQPQHF. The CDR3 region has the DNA TGTGCCAGCAGCTTCCGACAGGGCCTAGGTCAGCCCCAGCATTTT. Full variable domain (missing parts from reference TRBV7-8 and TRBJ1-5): GAGVSQSPRYKVAKRGQDVALRCDPISGHVSLFWYQQALGQGPEFLTYFQNEAQLDKSGLPSDRFFAERPEGSVSTLKIQRTQQEDSAVYLCASSFRQGLGQPQHFGDGTRLSIL.

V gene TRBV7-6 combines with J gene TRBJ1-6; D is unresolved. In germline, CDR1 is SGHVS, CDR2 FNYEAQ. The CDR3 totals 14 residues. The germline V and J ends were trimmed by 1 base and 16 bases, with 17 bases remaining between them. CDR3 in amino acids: CASSLGGADRALHF. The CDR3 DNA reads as TGTGCCAGCAGCTTAGGAGGAGCGGACCGGGCGCTCCACTTT.

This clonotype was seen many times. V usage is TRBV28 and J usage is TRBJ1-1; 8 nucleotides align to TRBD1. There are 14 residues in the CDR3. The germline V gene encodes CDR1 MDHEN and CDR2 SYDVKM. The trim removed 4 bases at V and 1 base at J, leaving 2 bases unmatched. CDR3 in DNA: TGTGCCAGCAGTTCGACAGGGGAGAACACTGAAGCTTTCTTT. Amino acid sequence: CASSSTGENTEAFF.